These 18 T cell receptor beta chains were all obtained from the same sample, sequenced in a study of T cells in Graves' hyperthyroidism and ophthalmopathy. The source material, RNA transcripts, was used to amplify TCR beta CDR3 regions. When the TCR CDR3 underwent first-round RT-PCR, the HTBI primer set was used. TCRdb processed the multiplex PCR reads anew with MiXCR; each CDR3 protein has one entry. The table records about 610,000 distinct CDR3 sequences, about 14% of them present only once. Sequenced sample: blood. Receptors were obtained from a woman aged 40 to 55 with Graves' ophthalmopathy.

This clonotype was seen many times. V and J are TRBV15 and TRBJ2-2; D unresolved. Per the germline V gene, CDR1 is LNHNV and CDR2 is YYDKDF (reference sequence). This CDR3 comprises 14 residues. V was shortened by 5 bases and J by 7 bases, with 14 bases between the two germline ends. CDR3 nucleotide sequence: TGTGCCACCAGCTTTCCACTCTATAGCGGGGAGCTGTTTTTT. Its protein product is CATSFPLYSGELFF.

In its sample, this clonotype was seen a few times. The CDR3 DNA follows: TGTGCCAGCTCACCCCCAGCGGGAGGGCTCGAGCAGTACTTC. Its protein is CASSPPAGGLEQYF. The chain recombines TRBV18 with TRBJ2-7; 10 nucleotides align to TRBD2. J lost 6 bases, V lost 3 bases, and 5 bases had no gene match. Germline loops: CDR1 KGHSH, CDR2 LQKENI. There are 14 residues in the CDR3.

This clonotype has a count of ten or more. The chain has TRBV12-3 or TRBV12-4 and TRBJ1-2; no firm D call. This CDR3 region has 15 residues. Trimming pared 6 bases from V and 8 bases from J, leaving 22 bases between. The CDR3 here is CASSTNRRVSHGYTF. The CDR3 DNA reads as TGTGCCAGCAGCACTAACCGGAGGGTTTCACACGGCTACACCTTC.

As DNA, the CDR3 is TGTGCCATCAGAGAAGACAGAAAACACAACACCGGGGAGCTGTTTTTT. Protein product: CAIREDRKHNTGELFF. J is TRBJ2-2 and V is TRBV10-3, with D tentatively TRBD1 (5 bases). The CDR3 loop spans 16 amino acids. The germline V gene encodes CDR1 ENHRY and CDR2 SYGVKD. V dropped 6 bases and J dropped 2 bases, with 16 bases sitting between them.

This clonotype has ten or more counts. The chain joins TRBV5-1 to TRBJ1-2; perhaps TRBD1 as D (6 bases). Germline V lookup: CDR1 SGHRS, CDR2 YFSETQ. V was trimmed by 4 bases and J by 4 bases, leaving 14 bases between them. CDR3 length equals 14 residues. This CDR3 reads CASSPQGRVYGYTF. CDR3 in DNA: TGCGCCAGCAGCCCACAGGGCAGGGTCTATGGCTACACCTTC.

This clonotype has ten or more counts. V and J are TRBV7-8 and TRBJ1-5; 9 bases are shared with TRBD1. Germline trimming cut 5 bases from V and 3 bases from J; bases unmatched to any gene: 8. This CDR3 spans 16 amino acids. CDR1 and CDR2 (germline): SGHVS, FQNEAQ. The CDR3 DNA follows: TGTGCCAGCAGCCCGATGGGACAGGGCCTCAATCAGCCCCAGCATTTT. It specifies CASSPMGQGLNQPQHF.

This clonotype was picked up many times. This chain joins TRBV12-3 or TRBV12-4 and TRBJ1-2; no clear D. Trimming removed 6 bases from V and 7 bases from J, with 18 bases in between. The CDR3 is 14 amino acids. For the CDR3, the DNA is TGTGCCAGCAGCTCGACCACGGGAATTGTTGGCTACACCTTC. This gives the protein CASSSTTGIVGYTF.

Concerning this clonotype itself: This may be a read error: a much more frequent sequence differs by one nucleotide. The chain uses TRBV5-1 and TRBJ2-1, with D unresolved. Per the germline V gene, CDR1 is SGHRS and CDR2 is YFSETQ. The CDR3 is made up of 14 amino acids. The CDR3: CASSLAPGNNGQFF. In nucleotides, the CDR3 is TGCGCCAGCAGCTTGGCCCCAGGTAACAATGGGCAGTTCTTC. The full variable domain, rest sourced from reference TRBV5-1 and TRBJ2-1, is KAGVTQTPRYLIKTRGQQVTLSCSPISGHRSVSWYQQTPGQGLQFLFEYFSETQRNKGNFPGRFSGRQFSNSRSEMNVSTLELGDSALYLCASSLAPGNNGQFFGPGTRLTVL.

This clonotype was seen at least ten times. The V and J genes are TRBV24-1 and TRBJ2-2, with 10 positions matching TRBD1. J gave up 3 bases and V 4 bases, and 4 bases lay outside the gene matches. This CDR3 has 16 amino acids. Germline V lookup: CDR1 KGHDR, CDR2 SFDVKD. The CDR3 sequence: CATSEEGQGDTGELFF. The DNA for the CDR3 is TGTGCCACCAGTGAAGAAGGACAGGGGGACACCGGGGAGCTGTTTTTT.

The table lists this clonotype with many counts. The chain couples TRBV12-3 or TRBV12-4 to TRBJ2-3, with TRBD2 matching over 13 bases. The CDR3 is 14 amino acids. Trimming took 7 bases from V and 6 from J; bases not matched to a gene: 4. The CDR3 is CASIQTSGRDTQYF. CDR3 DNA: TGTGCCAGCATCCAGACTAGCGGGAGGGATACGCAGTATTTT.

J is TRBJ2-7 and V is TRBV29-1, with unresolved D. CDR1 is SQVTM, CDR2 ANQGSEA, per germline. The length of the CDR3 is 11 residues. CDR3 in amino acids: CLGPVPYEQYF. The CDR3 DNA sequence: TGCTTAGGTCCGGTCCCATACGAGCAGTACTTC.

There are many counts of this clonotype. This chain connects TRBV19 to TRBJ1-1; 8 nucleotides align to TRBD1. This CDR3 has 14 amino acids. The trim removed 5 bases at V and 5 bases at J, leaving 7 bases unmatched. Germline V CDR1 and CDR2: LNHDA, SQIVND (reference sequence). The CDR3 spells CASSLQGGSTEAFF. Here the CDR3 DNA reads TGTGCCAGTAGTTTACAGGGGGGGAGTACTGAAGCTTTCTTT. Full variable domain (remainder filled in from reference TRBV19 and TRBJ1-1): DGGITQSPKYLFRKEGQNVTLSCEQNLNHDAMYWYRQDPGQGLRLIYYSQIVNDFQKGDIAEGYSVSREKKESFPLTVTSAQKNPTAFYLCASSLQGGSTEAFFGQGTRLTVV.

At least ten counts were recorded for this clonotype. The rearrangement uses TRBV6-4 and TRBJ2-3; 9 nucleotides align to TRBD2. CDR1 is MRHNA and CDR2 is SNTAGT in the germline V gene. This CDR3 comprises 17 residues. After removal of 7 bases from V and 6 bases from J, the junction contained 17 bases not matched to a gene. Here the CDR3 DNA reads TGTGCCAGCACCCACCGGGGACGGGTAGCGGGAGAGGATACGCAGTATTTT. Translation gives CASTHRGRVAGEDTQYF.

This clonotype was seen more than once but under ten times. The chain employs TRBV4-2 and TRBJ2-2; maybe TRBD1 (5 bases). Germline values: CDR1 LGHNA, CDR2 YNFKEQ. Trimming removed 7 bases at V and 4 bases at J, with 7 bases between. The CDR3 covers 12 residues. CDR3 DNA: TGTGCCAGCAAAGGGGCCACCGGGGAGCTGTTTTTT. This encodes CASKGATGELFF.

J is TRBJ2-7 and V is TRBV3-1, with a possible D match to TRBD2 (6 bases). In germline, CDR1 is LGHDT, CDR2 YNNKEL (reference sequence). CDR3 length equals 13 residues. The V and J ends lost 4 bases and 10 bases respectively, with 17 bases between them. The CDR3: CASSPSRRAEQYF. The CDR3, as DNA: TGTGCCAGCAGCCCCTCGAGGAGGGCGGAACAGTACTTC.

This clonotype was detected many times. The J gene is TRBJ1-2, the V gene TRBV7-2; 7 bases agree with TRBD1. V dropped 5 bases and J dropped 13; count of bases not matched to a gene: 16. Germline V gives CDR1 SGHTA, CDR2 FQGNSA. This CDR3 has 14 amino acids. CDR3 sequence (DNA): TGTGCCAGCAGCCCTAGGCTTGGGACAGTTTATTTCACCTTC. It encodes CASSPRLGTVYFTF.

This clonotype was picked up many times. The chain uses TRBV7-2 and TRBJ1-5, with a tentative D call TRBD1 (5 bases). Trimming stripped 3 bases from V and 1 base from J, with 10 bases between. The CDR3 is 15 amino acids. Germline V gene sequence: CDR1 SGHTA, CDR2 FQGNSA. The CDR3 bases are TGTGCCAGCAGCTTTTTAGGGGTAAGCAATCAGCCCCAGCATTTT. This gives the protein CASSFLGVSNQPQHF. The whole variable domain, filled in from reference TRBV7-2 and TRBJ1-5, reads GAGVSQSPSNKVTEKGKDVELRCDPISGHTALYWYRQSLGQGLEFLIYFQGNSAPDKSGLPSDRFSAERTGGSVSTLTIQRTQQEDSAVYLCASSFLGVSNQPQHFGDGTRLSIL.

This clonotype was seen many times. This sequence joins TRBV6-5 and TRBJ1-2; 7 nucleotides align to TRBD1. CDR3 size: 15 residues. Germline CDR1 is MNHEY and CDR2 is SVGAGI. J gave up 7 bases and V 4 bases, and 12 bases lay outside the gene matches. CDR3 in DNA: TGTGCCAGCAGTTCTGACGGGACAGCCTCTGGTGGCTACACCTTC. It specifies CASSSDGTASGGYTF.